A selection of T cell receptor beta chains follows, all from one sample in a study of shared clonotypes between healthy human individuals. The repertoire was sequenced with immunoSEQ multiplex PCR; TCRdb's copy has only in-frame clones and lacks some. The sample has under 600,000 clones, about 96% seen once. Sequencing was performed on naive CD4+ T cells sorted from blood. Receptors were obtained from a woman in her 30s in good health. The CDR3 runs from the conserved cysteine through the conserved F or W. Fields, in order: J gene, clone size, D gene, V gene, CDR3 DNA, CDR3 protein. The D gene is left open where the match is weak. Clone sizes are given selectively: once, few, many, or a class where the clone is expanded.

j_call: TRBJ1-1
clone_size: few
d_call: TRBD1
v_call: TRBV5-4
cdr3_nt: TGTGCCAGCAGCGCCGACACAGGGGCCGGTGGGGCTTTCTTT
cdr3_aa: CASSADTGAGGAFF

j_call: TRBJ2-7
clone_size: .
d_call: .
v_call: TRBV11-2
cdr3_nt: TGTGCCAGCAGCTTAATGGGTGACTACGAGCAGTACTTC
cdr3_aa: CASSLMGDYEQYF

j_call: TRBJ2-1
clone_size: .
d_call: .
v_call: TRBV6-5
cdr3_nt: TGTGCCAGCAGGCCGACTAGGGGTGGCAATGAGCAGTTCTTC
cdr3_aa: CASRPTRGGNEQFF

j_call: TRBJ1-1
clone_size: .
d_call: TRBD1
v_call: TRBV7-9
cdr3_nt: TGTGCCAGCAGCGTCGAACGGACAGGGGGCGAGAACACTGAAGCTTTCTTT
cdr3_aa: CASSVERTGGENTEAFF

j_call: TRBJ1-5
clone_size: .
d_call: TRBD1
v_call: TRBV5-6
cdr3_nt: TGTGCCAGCAGCTCGCGGACAGGCATTAACCCTAGCAATCAGCCCCAGCATTTT
cdr3_aa: CASSSRTGINPSNQPQHF

j_call: TRBJ1-4
clone_size: .
d_call: .
v_call: TRBV7-9
cdr3_nt: TGTGCCAGCAGCAGAGGCCCTAATGAAAAACTGTTTTTT
cdr3_aa: CASSRGPNEKLFF

j_call: TRBJ2-2
clone_size: .
d_call: .
v_call: TRBV28
cdr3_nt: TGTGCCAGCAGTTTGCCTGTGGGACTTATTACCGGGGAGCTGTTTTTT
cdr3_aa: CASSLPVGLITGELFF

j_call: TRBJ2-5
clone_size: .
d_call: .
v_call: TRBV7-8
cdr3_nt: TGTGCCAGCAGCTTCCCCGGCCAGGGGGCGGGGGAGCAGTACTTC
cdr3_aa: CASSFPGQGAGEQYF

j_call: TRBJ1-5
clone_size: .
d_call: TRBD1
v_call: TRBV28
cdr3_nt: TGTGCCAGCAGTCCTTGGGACAGGCTTAGCAATCAGCCCCAGCATTTT
cdr3_aa: CASSPWDRLSNQPQHF

j_call: TRBJ1-1
clone_size: .
d_call: .
v_call: TRBV7-9
cdr3_nt: TGTGCCAGCAGCCCGCGACGGGAGAACACTGAAGCTTTCTTT
cdr3_aa: CASSPRRENTEAFF

j_call: TRBJ2-7
clone_size: .
d_call: .
v_call: TRBV18
cdr3_nt: TGTGCCAGCTCACGTGGGCCCTTCGAGCAGTACTTC
cdr3_aa: CASSRGPFEQYF

j_call: TRBJ2-5
clone_size: .
d_call: TRBD2
v_call: TRBV4-2
cdr3_nt: TGTGCCAGCAGCCAAGATCCTTTGTGGGAGGGAGAGACCCAGTACTTC
cdr3_aa: CASSQDPLWEGETQYF

j_call: TRBJ2-7
clone_size: .
d_call: .
v_call: TRBV18
cdr3_nt: TGTGCCAGCTCCCCCCAAACCCCCACCTACGAGCAGTACTTC
cdr3_aa: CASSPQTPTYEQYF

j_call: TRBJ1-6
clone_size: .
d_call: .
v_call: TRBV10-3
cdr3_nt: TGTGCCATCAGCCCCGATCGGGCCGATCGGAATTCACCCCTCCACTTT
cdr3_aa: CAISPDRADRNSPLHF

j_call: TRBJ1-5
clone_size: .
d_call: TRBD1
v_call: TRBV27
cdr3_nt: TGTGCCAGCAGTCTCCCAACCGGGACAGGGGGCAGTCAGCCCCAGCATTTT
cdr3_aa: CASSLPTGTGGSQPQHF

j_call: TRBJ2-7
clone_size: few
d_call: TRBD2
v_call: TRBV27
cdr3_nt: TGTGCCAGCAGTACCCCACTAGCGGCGTTTCACGAGCAGTACTTC
cdr3_aa: CASSTPLAAFHEQYF

j_call: TRBJ2-7
clone_size: once
d_call: TRBD1
v_call: TRBV28
cdr3_nt: TGTGCCAGCAGTTTACCCCGACAGGGCCTCTACGAGCAGTACTTC
cdr3_aa: CASSLPRQGLYEQYF

j_call: TRBJ2-7
clone_size: .
d_call: .
v_call: TRBV6-1
cdr3_nt: TGTGCCAGCAAACAGGGTTCGAACTTCAACGAGCAGTACTTC
cdr3_aa: CASKQGSNFNEQYF

j_call: TRBJ1-4
clone_size: .
d_call: .
v_call: TRBV21-1
cdr3_nt: TGTGCCAGCAGCCAAGATACCAGGGGTACCTCCGAAAAACTGTTTTTT
cdr3_aa: CASSQDTRGTSEKLFF

j_call: TRBJ2-5
clone_size: .
d_call: .
v_call: TRBV28
cdr3_nt: TGTGCCAGCAGTTTATTGGGCGGGGCACAAGAGACCCAGTACTTC
cdr3_aa: CASSLLGGAQETQYF

j_call: TRBJ1-3
clone_size: .
d_call: .
v_call: TRBV6-1
cdr3_nt: TGTGCCAGCAGTGAAGTACCACCTTACTCTGGAAACACCATATATTTT
cdr3_aa: CASSEVPPYSGNTIYF

j_call: TRBJ1-1
clone_size: .
d_call: TRBD1
v_call: TRBV11-2
cdr3_nt: TGTGCCAGCAGCTTCGTCCAGGGGGTTGGGAACACTGAAGCTTTCTTT
cdr3_aa: CASSFVQGVGNTEAFF

j_call: TRBJ2-5
clone_size: .
d_call: .
v_call: TRBV29-1
cdr3_nt: TGCAGCGTTGAAAGGACTGCCGACGGGACCCAGTACTTC
cdr3_aa: CSVERTADGTQYF

j_call: TRBJ1-6
clone_size: .
d_call: .
v_call: TRBV29-1
cdr3_nt: TGCAGCCCCACCCCCAGTTATAATTCACCCCTCCACTTT
cdr3_aa: CSPTPSYNSPLHF

j_call: TRBJ1-2
clone_size: .
d_call: TRBD1
v_call: TRBV18
cdr3_nt: TGTGCCAGCTCACCAACGGACAGGGACTATGGCTACACCTTC
cdr3_aa: CASSPTDRDYGYTF

j_call: TRBJ2-7
clone_size: .
d_call: TRBD2
v_call: TRBV6-1
cdr3_nt: TGTGCCAGCAGAGTCGGACTAGCGGGTCCCTACGAGCAGTACTTC
cdr3_aa: CASRVGLAGPYEQYF

j_call: TRBJ2-1
clone_size: once
d_call: TRBD1
v_call: TRBV5-1
cdr3_nt: TGCGCCAGCAGCTTACGACAGGGGGCGATTATACATGAGCAGTTCTTC
cdr3_aa: CASSLRQGAIIHEQFF